The next 10 T cell receptor beta chains were all read from a single sample in a study of radiotherapy plus CTLA-4 blockade in lung cancer. The protocol was immunoSEQ multiplex PCR, while the TCRdb copy is restricted to in-frame clones and leaves out a portion. Of 40,000 or so clones in the sample, around 63% were seen once. The sample was peripheral blood, taken from a patient treated with radiotherapy plus ipilimumab. The receptor set was obtained from a human donor with non-small cell lung cancer who had a partial response to radiotherapy plus ipilimumab.

Judged by abundance, this clone is medium-sized. This chain links TRBV5-6 with TRBJ1-3; TRBD1 is a possible D gene (5 bases). V was shortened by 4 bases and J by 0 bases, with 8 bases between the two germline ends. The length of the CDR3 is 14 residues. Germline values: CDR1 SGHDT, CDR2 YYEEEE. The CDR3 loop reads CASSLDSSGNTIYF. The CDR3 DNA follows: TGTGCCAGCAGCCTTGACAGCTCTGGAAACACCATATATTTT.

A few counts support this clone. The chain carries TRBV5-5 and TRBJ1-1; TRBD1 aligns across 9 bases. The CDR3 has 16 amino acids. Germline V gives CDR1 SGHKS, CDR2 YYEKEE (reference sequence). V was clipped by 5 bases and J by 5 bases; unmatched bases: 13. The CDR3 here is CASSLHDRGSRTEAFF. CDR3 bases: TGTGCCAGCAGTTTGCACGACAGGGGGAGTCGAACTGAAGCTTTCTTT.

DNA for the CDR3: TGTGCCAGCAGGTTCACAGGGTTCTACAATGAGCAGTTCTTC. The encoded protein is CASRFTGFYNEQFF. The rearrangement links TRBV27 to TRBJ2-1, with a possible D match to TRBD1 (6 bases). V lost 6 bases and J lost 3, with 12 bases in between. CDR1 MNHEY and CDR2 SMNVEV come from the germline V gene (reference sequence). The length of the CDR3 is 14 residues.

This clone has more than one count but fewer than ten. V and J are TRBV2 and TRBJ2-5; no definite D call. The length of the CDR3 is 11 residues. V was shortened by 7 bases and J by 5 bases, with 8 bases between the two germline ends. Germline CDR1 reads SNHLY; CDR2 reads FYNNEI. The CDR3 protein is CASTQRETQYF. The CDR3 DNA follows: TGTGCCAGCACCCAGAGGGAGACCCAGTACTTC.

The V gene is TRBV7-9, the J gene TRBJ1-3, with 8 bases that match TRBD1. CDR1 is SEHNR and CDR2 is FQNEAQ in the germline V gene (reference sequence). V gave up 5 bases and J gave up 3 bases; unmatched junction bases: 9. The CDR3 has 16 amino acids. CDR3 in amino acids: CASSVGQDRDGNTIYF. The CDR3 DNA is TGTGCCAGCAGCGTGGGACAGGACAGGGATGGAAACACCATATATTTT.

This clone came up a few times. This chain joins TRBV7-2 and TRBJ1-1, with TRBD1 as a possible D gene (5 bases). The CDR3 has 13 amino acids. Germline assignment: CDR1 SGHTA and CDR2 FQGNSA. V was trimmed by 3 bases and J by 4 bases, leaving 9 bases between them. The DNA of the CDR3 is TGTGCCAGCAGCTTTGCGACAGCCACTGAAGCTTTCTTT. As protein: CASSFATATEAFF.

This chain links TRBV7-9 with TRBJ1-1, with a tentative D call TRBD1 (6 bases). V shed 5 bases and J shed 1 base, with 8 bases lying between them. Germline assignment: CDR1 SEHNR and CDR2 FQNEAQ (reference sequence). This CDR3 has 13 residues. This chain's CDR3 is CASSLTGNTEAFF. The CDR3 DNA follows: TGTGCCAGCAGCCTGACAGGGAACACTGAAGCTTTCTTT.

V is TRBV27 and J is TRBJ2-5; 8 bases match TRBD2. Germline lookup yields CDR1 MNHEY and CDR2 SMNVEV (reference sequence). The trim removed 2 bases at V and 3 bases at J, leaving 11 bases unmatched. The CDR3 spans 17 residues. The CDR3 spells CASSLTPGGRFKETQYF. CDR3 sequence (DNA): TGTGCCAGCAGTTTAACCCCGGGGGGGCGCTTCAAAGAGACCCAGTACTTC.

The V call is TRBV5-1, the J call TRBJ1-1; D may be TRBD1 (5 bases). CDR3 length: 14 residues. V was clipped by 0 bases and J by 8 bases, with 14 bases between them. Germline CDR1 SGHRS, CDR2 YFSETQ. The DNA of the CDR3 is TGCGCCAGCAGCTTGGGACAGATATCCGCAGAAGCTTTCTTT. This codes for CASSLGQISAEAFF. Complete variable domain (other parts from reference TRBV5-1 and TRBJ1-1): KAGVTQTPRYLIKTRGQQVTLSCSPISGHRSVSWYQQTPGQGLQFLFEYFSETQRNKGNFPGRFSGRQFSNSRSEMNVSTLELGDSALYLCASSLGQISAEAFFGQGTRLTVV.

The V and J genes are TRBV9 and TRBJ2-7; TRBD1 aligns across 8 bases. From germline, CDR1 is SGDLS and CDR2 YYNGEE. After removal of 0 bases from V and 5 bases from J, the junction contained 1 base not matched to a gene. CDR3 size: 13 residues. The CDR3 here is CASSVAGQDEQYF. The CDR3 DNA sequence: TGTGCCAGCAGCGTAGCGGGACAGGACGAGCAGTACTTC.